This TCR beta chain stems from a study of metastatic and nonmetastatic thyroid tumors. General study points: Reports indicated that malignant thyroid tumors showed significantly higher TCR beta diversity than benign nodules did, in blood and tumor.

This clone was recorded at least ten times. What it binds is not known. Patients had received no treatment of any kind before thyroid surgery. In the source study's methods: Researchers built a distant-metastasis classifier for papillary thyroid cancer that drew on CDR3 differences across clinicopathological groups. TCRdb reanalyzed the PCR reads with MiXCR. The V and J calls come from TCRdb's annotation, not from the publication. This table holds 50,000 or so clones, over 15% found once. The sequencing sample was made of blood. The TCR originated in a female donor with papillary thyroid cancer or a benign thyroid nodule (not recorded which). Some clones in this sample may be carry-over from other donors' samples.

This chain's CDR3 is CSVVTGVSNQPQHF. In nucleotides, the CDR3 is TGCAGCGTTGTGACAGGGGTTAGCAATCAGCCCCAGCATTTT. The chain combines TRBV29-1 with TRBJ1-5; 8 bases align to TRBD1. CDR3 length: 14 amino acids. Germline-derived CDR1 and CDR2 are SQVTM and ANQGSEA. The V gene end was trimmed by 4 bases and the J gene end by 0 bases; junction bases not matched to a gene: 2.